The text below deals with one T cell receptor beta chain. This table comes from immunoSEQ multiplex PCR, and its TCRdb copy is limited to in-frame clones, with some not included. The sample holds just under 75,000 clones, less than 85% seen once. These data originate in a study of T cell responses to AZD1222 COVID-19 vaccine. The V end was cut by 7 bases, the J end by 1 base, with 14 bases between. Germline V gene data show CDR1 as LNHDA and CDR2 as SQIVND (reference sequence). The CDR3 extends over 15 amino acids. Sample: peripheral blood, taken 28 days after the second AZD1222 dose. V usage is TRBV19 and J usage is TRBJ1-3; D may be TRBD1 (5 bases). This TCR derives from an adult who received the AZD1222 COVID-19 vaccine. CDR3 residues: CASTFFRTSGNTIYF. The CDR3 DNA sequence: TGTGCCAGTACCTTTTTCCGGACATCTGGAAACACCATATATTTT. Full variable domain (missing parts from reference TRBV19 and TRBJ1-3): DGGITQSPKYLFRKEGQNVTLSCEQNLNHDAMYWYRQDPGQGLRLIYYSQIVNDFQKGDIAEGYSVSREKKESFPLTVTSAQKNPTAFYLCASTFFRTSGNTIYFGEGSWLTVV.